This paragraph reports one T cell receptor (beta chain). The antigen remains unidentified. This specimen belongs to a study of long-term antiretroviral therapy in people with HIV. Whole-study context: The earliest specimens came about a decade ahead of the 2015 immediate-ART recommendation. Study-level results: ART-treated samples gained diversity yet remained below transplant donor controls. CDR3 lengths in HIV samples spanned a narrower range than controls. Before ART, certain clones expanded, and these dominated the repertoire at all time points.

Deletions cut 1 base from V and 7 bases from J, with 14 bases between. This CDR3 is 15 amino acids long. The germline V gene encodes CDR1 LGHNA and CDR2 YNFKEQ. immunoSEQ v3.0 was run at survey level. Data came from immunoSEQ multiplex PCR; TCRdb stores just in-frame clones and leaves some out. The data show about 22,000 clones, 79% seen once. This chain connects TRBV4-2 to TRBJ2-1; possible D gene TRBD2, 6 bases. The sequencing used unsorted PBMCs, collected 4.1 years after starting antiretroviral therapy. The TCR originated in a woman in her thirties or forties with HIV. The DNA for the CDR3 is TGTGCCAGCAGCCAAGTCCTAGCGACCCTGAATGAGCAGTTCTTC. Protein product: CASSQVLATLNEQFF.